Each of the 5 T cell receptor beta chains below was sequenced from the same sample in a study of quantifying T cell responses using KT2 cells. Across the whole study: cDNA was made from DNase-treated RNA using alpha and beta constant primers.

Each cDNA got a UMI-containing oligo ligated at its 3' end. An equimolar mix of RC1.1 and RC1.2 primed the beta chain across TRBC1 and TRBC2. MiXCR, applied by TCRdb to the UMI-ligation and nested PCR reads, yields one record per CDR3 protein. The sample lists fewer than 60,000 distinct CDR3 sequences, approximately 10% seen once, with about 10% in the top ten. The material sequenced was PBMCs spiked with cells of the T cell clone KT2. All receptors derive from a human donor.

This clonotype came up a few times. This rearrangement joins TRBV29-1 to TRBJ1-4; TRBD1 is a possible D gene (6 bases). The CDR3 is 17 residues long. The ends were cut back, 0 bases at V and 0 bases at J, with 14 bases in the middle. Germline V lookup: CDR1 SQVTM, CDR2 ANQGSEA. CDR3 DNA sequence: TGCAGCGTTGAAGATCGGGACACTTTTGCAACTAATGAAAAACTGTTTTTT. Encoded protein: CSVEDRDTFATNEKLFF.

This clonotype appeared a few times. The CDR3 coding sequence is TGTGCCAGCGGATACGGCTACACCTTC. As protein: CASGYGYTF. The V gene is TRBV6-6, the J gene TRBJ1-2; the D is unclear. V gave up 8 bases and J gave up 8 bases, with 6 bases separating them. CDR3 length equals 9 residues. From germline, CDR1 is MNHNY and CDR2 SVGAGI (reference sequence).

The chain links TRBV27 to TRBJ2-4, with 13 bases identical to TRBD2. Trimming at V came to 4 bases and at J to 12 bases, leaving 12 bases not matched to a gene. Germline V lookup: CDR1 MNHEY, CDR2 SMNVEV (reference sequence). This CDR3 is 16 amino acids long. This chain's CDR3 is CASSSKPPGLAGPQYF. For the CDR3, the DNA is TGTGCCAGCAGTTCGAAACCCCCGGGACTAGCGGGGCCTCAGTACTTC.

This clonotype was picked up many times. This chain connects TRBV24-1 to TRBJ2-2; D perhaps matches TRBD1 (6 bases). V was trimmed by 4 bases and J by 6 bases, leaving 11 bases between them. Germline values: CDR1 KGHDR, CDR2 SFDVKD. CDR3 length: 14 amino acids. DNA of the CDR3: TGTGCCACCAGTGACCCAGGGGCGGCCGGGGAGCTGTTTTTT. Protein product: CATSDPGAAGELFF.

The V call is TRBV6-1, the J call TRBJ2-7; D gene uncertain. V lost 2 bases and J lost 7, with 12 bases in between. The germline V gene encodes CDR1 MNHNS and CDR2 SASEGT. The length of the CDR3 is 13 residues. CDR3 in DNA: TGTGCCAGCAGTGAAACGTTGAAGGGAGAGCAGTACTTC. Translating gives CASSETLKGEQYF.